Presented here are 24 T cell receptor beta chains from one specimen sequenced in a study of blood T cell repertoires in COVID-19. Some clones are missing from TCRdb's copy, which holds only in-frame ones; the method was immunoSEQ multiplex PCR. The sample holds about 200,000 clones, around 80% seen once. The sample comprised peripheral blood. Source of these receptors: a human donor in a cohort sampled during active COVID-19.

The DNA for the CDR3 is TGTGCCAGCACCCTCGGTTACCCCGGACAGGGGTTTGAGACCCAGTACTTC. It specifies CASTLGYPGQGFETQYF. V is TRBV7-9 and J is TRBJ2-5, with 9 bases fitting TRBD1. The CDR3 totals 17 residues. Per the germline V gene, CDR1 is SEHNR and CDR2 is FQNEAQ (reference sequence). The V gene end was trimmed by 7 bases and the J gene end by 5 bases; junction bases not matched to a gene: 17.

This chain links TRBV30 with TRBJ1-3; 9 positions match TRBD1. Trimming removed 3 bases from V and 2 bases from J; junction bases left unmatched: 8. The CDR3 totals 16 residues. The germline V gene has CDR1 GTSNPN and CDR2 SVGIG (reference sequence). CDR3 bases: TGTGCCTGGAGGGGGGACAGGGCGTCGGCTGGAAACACCATATATTTT. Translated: CAWRGDRASAGNTIYF.

CDR3 residues: CASSLYGRENTEAFF. In nucleotides, the CDR3 is TGTGCCAGCAGTTTATACGGCAGGGAGAACACTGAAGCTTTCTTT. The chain couples TRBV28 to TRBJ1-1, with TRBD1 as a possible D gene (5 bases). The CDR3 runs 15 residues. CDR1 is MDHEN and CDR2 is SYDVKM in the germline V gene. Trimming removed 1 base at V and 1 base at J, with 10 bases between.

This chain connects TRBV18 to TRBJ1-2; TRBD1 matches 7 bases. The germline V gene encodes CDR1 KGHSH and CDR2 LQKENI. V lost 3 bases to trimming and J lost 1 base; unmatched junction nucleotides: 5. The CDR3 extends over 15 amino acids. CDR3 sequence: CASSPTGDFNYGYTF. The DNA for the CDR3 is TGTGCCAGCTCACCTACAGGGGACTTTAACTATGGCTACACCTTC.

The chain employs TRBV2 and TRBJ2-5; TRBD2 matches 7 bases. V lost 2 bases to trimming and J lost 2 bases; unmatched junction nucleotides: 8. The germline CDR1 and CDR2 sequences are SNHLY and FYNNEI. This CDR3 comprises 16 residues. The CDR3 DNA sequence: TGTGCCAGCAGTGAAAGGTCTAGCGGAAAACAAGAGACCCAGTACTTC. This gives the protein CASSERSSGKQETQYF.

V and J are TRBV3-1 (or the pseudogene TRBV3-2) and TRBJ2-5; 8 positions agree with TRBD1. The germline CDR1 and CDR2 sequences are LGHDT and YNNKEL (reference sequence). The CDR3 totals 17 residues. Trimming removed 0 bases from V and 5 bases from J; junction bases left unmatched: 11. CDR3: CASSQDGFRGPWETQYF. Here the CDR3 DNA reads TGTGCCAGCAGCCAAGACGGGTTCAGGGGGCCTTGGGAGACCCAGTACTTC.

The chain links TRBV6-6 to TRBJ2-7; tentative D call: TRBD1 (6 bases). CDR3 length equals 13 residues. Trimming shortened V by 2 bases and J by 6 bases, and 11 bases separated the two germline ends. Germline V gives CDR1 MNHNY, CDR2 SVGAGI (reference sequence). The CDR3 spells CASSYITGIEQYF. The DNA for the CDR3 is TGTGCCAGCAGTTACATAACAGGGATCGAGCAGTACTTC.

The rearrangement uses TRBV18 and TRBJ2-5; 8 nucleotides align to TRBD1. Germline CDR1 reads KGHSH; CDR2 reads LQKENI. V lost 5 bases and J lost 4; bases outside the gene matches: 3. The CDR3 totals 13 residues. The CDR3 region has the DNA TGTGCCAGCTCAGCCGGACAGGGAGAGACCCAGTACTTC. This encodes CASSAGQGETQYF.

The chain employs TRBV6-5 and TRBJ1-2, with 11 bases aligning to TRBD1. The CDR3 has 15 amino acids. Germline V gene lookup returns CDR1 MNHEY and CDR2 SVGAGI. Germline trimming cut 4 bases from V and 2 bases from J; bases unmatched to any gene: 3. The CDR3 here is CASSSWTGGNYGYTF. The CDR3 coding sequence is TGTGCCAGCAGTTCCTGGACAGGGGGCAACTATGGCTACACCTTC.

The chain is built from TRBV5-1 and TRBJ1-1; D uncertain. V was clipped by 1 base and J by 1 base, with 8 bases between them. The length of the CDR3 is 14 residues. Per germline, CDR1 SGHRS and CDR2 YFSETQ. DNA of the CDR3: TGCGCCAGCAGCTTGTGGACTCAGAACACTGAAGCTTTCTTT. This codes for CASSLWTQNTEAFF.

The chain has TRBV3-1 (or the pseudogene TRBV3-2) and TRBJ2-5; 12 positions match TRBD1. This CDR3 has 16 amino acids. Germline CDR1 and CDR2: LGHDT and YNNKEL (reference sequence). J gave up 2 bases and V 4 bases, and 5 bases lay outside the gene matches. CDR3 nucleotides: TGTGCCAGCAGCCCCCGGGACAGGGGGCAGCAAGAGACCCAGTACTTC. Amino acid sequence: CASSPRDRGQQETQYF.

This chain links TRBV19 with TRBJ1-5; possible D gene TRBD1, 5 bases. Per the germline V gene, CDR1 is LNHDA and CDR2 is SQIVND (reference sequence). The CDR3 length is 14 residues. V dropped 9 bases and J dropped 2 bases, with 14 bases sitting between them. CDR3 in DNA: TGTGCCAGCCTCGGAGGGGTTGGCAATCAGCCCCAGCATTTT. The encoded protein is CASLGGVGNQPQHF.

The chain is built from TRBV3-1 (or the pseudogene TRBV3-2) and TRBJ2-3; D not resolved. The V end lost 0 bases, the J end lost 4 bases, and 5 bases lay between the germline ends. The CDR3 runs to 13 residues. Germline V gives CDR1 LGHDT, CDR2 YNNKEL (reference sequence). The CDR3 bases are TGTGCCAGCAGCCAAGAAGCTTCAGATACGCAGTATTTT. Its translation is CASSQEASDTQYF.

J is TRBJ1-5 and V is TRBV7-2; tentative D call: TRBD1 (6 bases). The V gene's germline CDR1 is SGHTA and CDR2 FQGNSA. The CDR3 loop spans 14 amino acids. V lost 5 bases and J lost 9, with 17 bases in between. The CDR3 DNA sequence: TGTGCCAGCAGCCAAGGCAGGGGAGACTTGCCCCAGCATTTT. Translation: CASSQGRGDLPQHF.

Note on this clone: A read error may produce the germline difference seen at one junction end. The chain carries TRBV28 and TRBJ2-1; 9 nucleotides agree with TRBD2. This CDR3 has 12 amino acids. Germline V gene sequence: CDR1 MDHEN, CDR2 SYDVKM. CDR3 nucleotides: TGTGCCAGCACCACTAGCGGGCGCCCTCAGATCTTC. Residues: CASTTSGRPQIF.

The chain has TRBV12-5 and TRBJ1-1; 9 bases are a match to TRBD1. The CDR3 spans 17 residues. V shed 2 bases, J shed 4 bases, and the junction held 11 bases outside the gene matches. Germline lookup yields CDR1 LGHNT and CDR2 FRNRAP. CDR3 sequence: CASGLFPTGGGGTEAFF. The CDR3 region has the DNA TGTGCTAGTGGTTTGTTCCCAACAGGGGGCGGCGGCACTGAAGCTTTCTTT.

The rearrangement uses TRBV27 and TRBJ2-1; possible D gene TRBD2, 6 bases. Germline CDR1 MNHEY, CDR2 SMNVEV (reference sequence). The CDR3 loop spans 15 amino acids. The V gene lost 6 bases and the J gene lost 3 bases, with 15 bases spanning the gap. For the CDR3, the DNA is TGTGCCAGCAGCCCCGGGGGAAGGGACTACAATGAGCAGTTCTTC. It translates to CASSPGGRDYNEQFF.

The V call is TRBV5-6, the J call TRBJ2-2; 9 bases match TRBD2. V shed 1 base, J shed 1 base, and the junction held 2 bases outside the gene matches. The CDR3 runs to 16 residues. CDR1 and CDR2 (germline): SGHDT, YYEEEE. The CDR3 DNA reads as TGTGCCAGCAGCTTGCGAGCGGGAGGGAACACCGGGGAGCTGTTTTTT. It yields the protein CASSLRAGGNTGELFF.

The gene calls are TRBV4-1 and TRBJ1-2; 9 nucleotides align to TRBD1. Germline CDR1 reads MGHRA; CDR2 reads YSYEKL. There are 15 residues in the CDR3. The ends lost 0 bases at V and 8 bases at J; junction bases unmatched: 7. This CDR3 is CASSQDIGTGNGYTF. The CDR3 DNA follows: TGCGCCAGCAGCCAAGATATCGGGACAGGGAACGGCTACACCTTC.

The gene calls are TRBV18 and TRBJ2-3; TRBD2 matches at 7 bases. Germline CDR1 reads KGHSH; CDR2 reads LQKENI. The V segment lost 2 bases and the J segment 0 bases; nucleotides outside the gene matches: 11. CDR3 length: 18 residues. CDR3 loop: CASSPSASGKNSTDTQYF. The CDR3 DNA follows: TGTGCCAGCTCACCATCGGCTAGCGGAAAAAATAGCACAGATACGCAGTATTTT.

As DNA, the CDR3 is TGTGCCAGTAGTAGCGGGCGAACGCGGTTTACGCAGTATTTT. It translates to CASSSGRTRFTQYF. This sequence joins TRBV19 and TRBJ2-3; D possibly corresponds to TRBD2 (5 bases). CDR3 size: 14 residues. Germline CDR1 reads LNHDA; CDR2 reads SQIVND (reference sequence). V lost 4 bases and J lost 8, with 16 bases in between.

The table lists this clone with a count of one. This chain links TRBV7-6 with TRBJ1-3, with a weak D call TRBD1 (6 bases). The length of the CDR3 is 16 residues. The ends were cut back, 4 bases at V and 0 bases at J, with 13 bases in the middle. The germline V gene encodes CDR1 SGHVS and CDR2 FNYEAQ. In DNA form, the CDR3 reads TGTGCCAGCAGCTCTACAGGGCTTCTCTCTGGAAACACCATATATTTT. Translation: CASSSTGLLSGNTIYF.

The CDR3 loop reads CASSPGHRSPLHF. The CDR3 coding sequence is TGTGCCAGCTCACCGGGACACCGTTCACCCCTCCACTTT. The chain couples TRBV18 to TRBJ1-6; D may be TRBD1 (6 bases). V shed 3 bases and J shed 9 bases, with 9 bases lying between them. This CDR3 has 13 amino acids. CDR1 and CDR2 (germline): KGHSH, LQKENI.

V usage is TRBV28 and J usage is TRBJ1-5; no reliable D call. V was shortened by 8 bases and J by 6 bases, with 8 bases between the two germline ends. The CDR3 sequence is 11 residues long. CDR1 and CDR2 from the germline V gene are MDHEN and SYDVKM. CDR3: CASCSVQPQHF. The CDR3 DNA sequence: TGTGCCAGCTGTTCGGTTCAGCCCCAGCATTTT.